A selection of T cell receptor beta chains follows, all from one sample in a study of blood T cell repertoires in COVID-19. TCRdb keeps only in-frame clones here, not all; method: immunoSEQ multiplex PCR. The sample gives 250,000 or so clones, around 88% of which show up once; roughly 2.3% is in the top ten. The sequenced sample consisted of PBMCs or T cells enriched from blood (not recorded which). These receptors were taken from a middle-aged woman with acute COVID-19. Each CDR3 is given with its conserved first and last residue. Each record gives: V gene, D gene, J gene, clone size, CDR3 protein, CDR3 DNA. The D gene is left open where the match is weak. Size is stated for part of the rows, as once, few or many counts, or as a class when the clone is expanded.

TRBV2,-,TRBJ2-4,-,CASSRDSKNIQYF,TGTGCCAGCAGTCGGGACTCCAAAAACATTCAGTACTTC
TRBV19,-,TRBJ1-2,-,CASSIQFSWNYGYTF,TGTGCCAGTAGTATTCAGTTTAGCTGGAACTATGGCTACACCTTC
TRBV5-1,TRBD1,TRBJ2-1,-,CASSLEVARGSYNEQFF,TGCGCCAGCAGCTTGGAGGTGGCCAGGGGGTCCTACAATGAGCAGTTCTTC
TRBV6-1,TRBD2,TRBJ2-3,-,CASSERRAYRGGRTDTQYF,TGTGCCAGCAGTGAACGGAGGGCGTATCGGGGGGGACGGACAGATACGCAGTATTTT
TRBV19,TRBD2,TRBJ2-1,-,CASSRGLAGDREQFF,TGTGCCAGTAGTAGGGGACTAGCGGGAGACCGGGAGCAGTTCTTC
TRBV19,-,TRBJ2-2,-,CASSPNSNTGELFF,TGTGCCAGTAGTCCAAACTCGAACACCGGGGAGCTGTTTTTT
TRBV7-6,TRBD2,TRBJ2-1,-,CASSSGGWAGDEQFF,TGTGCCAGCAGCTCCGGCGGATGGGCGGGAGATGAGCAGTTCTTC
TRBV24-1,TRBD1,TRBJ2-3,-,CATSVGAQGASTDTQYF,TGTGCCACCAGTGTTGGGGCCCAGGGGGCTAGCACAGATACGCAGTATTTT
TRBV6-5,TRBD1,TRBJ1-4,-,CASTETGRTFEKLFF,TGTGCCAGCACCGAGACAGGGCGTACGTTCGAAAAACTGTTTTTT
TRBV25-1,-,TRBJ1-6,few,CASSEMEAYNSPLHF,TGTGCCAGCAGTGAAATGGAGGCCTATAATTCACCCCTCCACTTT
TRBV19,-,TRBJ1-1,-,CASSTDGRRGTEAFF,TGTGCCAGTAGTACCGACGGGAGGAGGGGCACTGAAGCTTTCTTT
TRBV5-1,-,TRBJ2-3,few,CASSRAGYTDTQYF,TGCGCCAGCAGCCGGGCAGGGTACACAGATACGCAGTATTTT
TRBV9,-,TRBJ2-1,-,CASSVQSSANYNEQFF,TGTGCCAGCAGCGTGCAATCTAGCGCTAACTACAATGAGCAGTTCTTC
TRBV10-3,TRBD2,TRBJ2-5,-,CAISESTSGREGETQYF,TGTGCCATCAGTGAGTCGACTAGCGGGAGGGAGGGAGAGACCCAGTACTTC
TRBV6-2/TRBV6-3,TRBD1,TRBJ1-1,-,CASSYSWTGAMNTEAFF,TGTGCCAGCAGTTACTCCTGGACAGGGGCCATGAACACTGAAGCTTTCTTT
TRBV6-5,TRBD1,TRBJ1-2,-,CASSPWTGGYGYTF,TGTGCCAGCAGTCCGTGGACAGGGGGGTATGGCTACACCTTC
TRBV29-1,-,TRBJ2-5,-,CSVEGSGETQYF,TGCAGCGTTGAAGGCTCGGGGGAGACCCAGTACTTC
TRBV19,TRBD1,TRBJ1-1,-,CASSTLRGQGNTEAFF,TGTGCCAGTAGTACACTCCGGGGACAGGGGAACACTGAAGCTTTCTTT
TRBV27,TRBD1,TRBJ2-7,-,CASSSRTGSYEQYF,TGTGCCAGCAGTTCTAGGACAGGATCCTACGAGCAGTACTTC
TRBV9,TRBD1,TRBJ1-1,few,CASSPTGGNTEAFF,TGTGCCAGCAGCCCTACAGGGGGAAACACTGAAGCTTTCTTT
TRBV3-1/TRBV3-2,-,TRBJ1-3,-,CASSQAGGGNTIYF,TGTGCCAGCAGCCAAGCAGGAGGAGGAAACACCATATATTTT
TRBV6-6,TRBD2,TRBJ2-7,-,CASRMTGAGGNEQYF,TGTGCCAGCAGGATGACTGGAGCGGGGGGAAACGAGCAGTACTTC
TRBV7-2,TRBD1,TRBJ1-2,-,CASSPGGGQGNYGYTF,TGTGCCAGCAGCCCGGGGGGGGGACAGGGAAACTATGGCTACACCTTC
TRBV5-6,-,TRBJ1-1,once,CASSLAVTGRNTEAFF,TGTGCCAGCAGCTTGGCCGTTACAGGGAGGAACACTGAAGCTTTCTTT
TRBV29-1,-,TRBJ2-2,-,CSVEVRVAGELFF,TGCAGCGTTGAAGTCAGGGTGGCCGGGGAGCTGTTTTTT
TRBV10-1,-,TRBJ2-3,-,CASSSGTTDTQYF,TGCGCCAGCAGTAGCGGTACGACAGATACGCAGTATTTT
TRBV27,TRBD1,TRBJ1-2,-,CASTLRSGQGKDGYTF,TGTGCCAGCACCCTCAGATCGGGACAGGGGAAGGATGGCTACACCTTC
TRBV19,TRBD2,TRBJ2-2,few,CASSATGGTGELFF,TGTGCCAGTAGTGCGACGGGAGGGACCGGGGAGCTGTTTTTT
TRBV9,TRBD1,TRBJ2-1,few,CASSPSQTGVKFF,TGTGCCAGCAGCCCGAGTCAGACAGGGGTGAAGTTCTTC
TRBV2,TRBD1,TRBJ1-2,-,CASSVQGAPNYGYTF,TGTGCCAGCAGTGTACAGGGGGCGCCTAACTATGGCTACACCTTC
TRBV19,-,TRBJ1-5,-,CASSGQGGDQPQHF,TGTGCCAGTAGTGGGCAGGGCGGGGATCAGCCCCAGCATTTT
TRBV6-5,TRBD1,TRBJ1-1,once,CASSYSSWDRGTEAFF,TGTGCCAGCAGTTACTCTTCTTGGGACAGGGGCACTGAAGCTTTCTTT
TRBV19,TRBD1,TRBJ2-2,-,CASSPIPGGGGELFF,TGTGCCAGTAGTCCAATTCCAGGGGGCGGCGGGGAGCTGTTTTTT
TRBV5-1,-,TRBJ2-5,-,CASSFGGKIKETQYF,TGCGCCAGCAGCTTTGGGGGGAAGATCAAAGAGACCCAGTACTTC
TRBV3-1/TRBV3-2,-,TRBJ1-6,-,CASSQGAINSPLHF,TGTGCCAGCAGCCAAGGGGCGATTAATTCACCCCTCCACTTT
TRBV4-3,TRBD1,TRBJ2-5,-,CASSLGQGQETQYF,TGCGCCAGCAGCCTCGGACAGGGGCAAGAGACCCAGTACTTC
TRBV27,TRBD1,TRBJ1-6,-,CASSLRQGSHSPLHF,TGTGCCAGCAGTCTCCGACAGGGTTCACATTCACCCCTCCACTTT
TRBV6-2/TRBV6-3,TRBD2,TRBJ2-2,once,CASSYLVAGDVSTGELFF,TGTGCCAGCAGTTACTTGGTAGCGGGAGACGTTTCCACCGGGGAGCTGTTTTTT
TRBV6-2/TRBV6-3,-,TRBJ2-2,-,CASSNGGRTGELFF,TGTGCCAGCAGTAATGGGGGCAGAACCGGGGAGCTGTTTTTT
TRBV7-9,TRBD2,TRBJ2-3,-,CASSLVRDSGGPTDTQYF,TGTGCCAGCAGCTTAGTTCGTGACAGCGGGGGGCCCACAGATACGCAGTATTTT